The source of this T cell receptor (beta chain) is a study of cytomegalovirus exposure and HLA in healthy donors. For the study at large: There were 65 million to 85 million unique TCRs (from HLA-typed donors) in an early data release. The study, taken as a whole, reports: Most TCR sequences showed up rarely, but some public TCRs showed up in many donors. Accurate prediction of most subjects' HLA-A and HLA-B alleles from TCR beta sequences was reported. According to reports, the classifier identified cytomegalovirus status with high specificity and sensitivity.

The PCR ran on 60 Vbeta and 13 Jbeta primers. Assay used: immunoSEQ multiplex PCR; TCRdb lists only in-frame clones, some missing. The sample has approximately 170,000 clones; less than 80% are singletons. As for this clone: The antigen is unknown.

Germline V CDR1 and CDR2: SGDLS, YYNGEE. The CDR3 runs 15 residues. V was clipped by 0 bases and J by 6 bases, with 14 bases between them. Sample: PBMCs. The rearrangement joins TRBV9 to TRBJ2-3, with a possible D match to TRBD1 (5 bases). The receptor comes from a man in his forties in good health and CMV-seronegative. CDR3 amino acids: CASSVGGPLRDTQYF. CDR3 sequence (DNA): TGTGCCAGCAGCGTAGGGGGCCCACTTAGGGATACGCAGTATTTT. The variable domain in full, completed from reference TRBV9 and TRBJ2-3, reads DSGVTQTPKHLITATGQRVTLRCSPRSGDLSVYWYQQSLDQGLQFLIQYYNGEERAKGNILERFSAQQFPDLHSELNLSSLELGDSALYFCASSVGGPLRDTQYFGPGTRLTVL.